This is a list of T cell receptor beta chains from one sample in a study of control samples from healthy donors and cancer patients. Profiling relied on immunoSEQ multiplex PCR, and the TCRdb table lists in-frame clones only, not all of them. The sample lists fewer than 110,000 clones, roughly 90% seen once, with under 20% in the top ten. Sequenced: PBMCs. The source is a man between 60 and 75 years old with lung cancer. Both conserved end residues are part of each CDR3. The D gene is left open where the match is weak. Rows may omit the clone size; those that give it use once, few, many or a size class.

abundance	d_gene	j_gene	v_gene	CDR3aa	CDR3nt
-	TRBD2	TRBJ2-3	TRBV4-1	CASSPGGGTDTQYF	TGCGCCAGCAGCCCGGGGGGGGGCACAGATACGCAGTATTTT
once	-	TRBJ2-2	TRBV5-1	CASSLGPQATGELFF	TGCGCCAGCAGCTTGGGGCCTCAGGCCACCGGGGAGCTGTTTTTT
-	-	TRBJ2-1	TRBV5-1	CASSLQAIYNEQFF	TGCGCCAGCAGCTTGCAGGCGATATACAATGAGCAGTTCTTC
-	TRBD1	TRBJ1-1	TRBV4-1	CASSQAPGQGNTEAFF	TGCGCCAGCAGCCAGGCGCCGGGACAGGGGAACACTGAAGCTTTCTTT
-	-	TRBJ1-5	TRBV27	CASSERGRPQHF	TGTGCCAGCAGCGAACGTGGCAGGCCCCAGCATTTT
once	-	TRBJ2-7	TRBV13	CASSPQLNEQYF	TGTGCCAGCAGCCCCCAGTTGAACGAGCAGTACTTC
-	-	TRBJ1-2	TRBV7-9	CASSQNPQGRGWSPGYTF	TGTGCCAGCAGCCAAAACCCCCAGGGAAGAGGGTGGTCCCCGGGCTACACCTTC
once	-	TRBJ1-1	TRBV18	CASSLDRNTEAFF	TGTGCCAGCTCACTGGACAGGAACACTGAAGCTTTCTTT
-	-	TRBJ1-2	TRBV5-1	CASSSRVYGYTF	TGCGCCAGCAGCTCCAGGGTATATGGCTACACCTTC
once	-	TRBJ1-1	TRBV5-4	CASSSAGRPNTEAFF	TGTGCCAGCAGCTCAGCGGGACGGCCGAACACTGAAGCTTTCTTT
-	TRBD1	TRBJ1-1	TRBV29-1	CSVTGANTEAFF	TGCAGCGTTACAGGGGCGAACACTGAAGCTTTCTTT
-	TRBD1	TRBJ1-6	TRBV29-1	CSAASGTVNSPLHF	TGCAGCGCCGCCTCCGGGACAGTCAATTCACCCCTCCACTTT
-	-	TRBJ1-6	TRBV2	CASNSGTGNSKNSPLHF	TGTGCCAGCAATTCCGGAACAGGGAACAGTAAGAATTCACCCCTCCACTTT
-	-	TRBJ2-5	TRBV7-3	CASSLIMEETQYF	TGTGCCAGCAGCTTAATCATGGAAGAGACCCAGTACTTC
-	TRBD1	TRBJ1-1	TRBV24-1	CATTAGGGYTEAFF	TGTGCCACCACCGCAGGGGGGGGGTACACTGAAGCTTTCTTT
-	-	TRBJ1-2	TRBV6-5	CASRGNQLRGYTF	TGTGCCAGCAGAGGAAACCAACTAAGGGGCTACACCTTC
-	-	TRBJ2-2	TRBV7-3	CASSFDSSNTGELFF	TGTGCCAGCAGCTTCGACAGCTCGAACACCGGGGAGCTGTTTTTT
-	-	TRBJ1-1	TRBV12-3/TRBV12-4	CASSLLRGVEAFF	TGTGCCAGCAGTTTGTTGCGGGGGGTGGAAGCTTTCTTT
-	-	TRBJ2-5	TRBV5-5	CASSNLLGQETQYF	TGTGCCAGCAGCAATCTGTTAGGGCAAGAGACCCAGTACTTC
-	TRBD1	TRBJ1-2	TRBV27	CASSPWGQGEGELVYGYTF	TGTGCCAGCAGTCCGTGGGGACAGGGGGAAGGAGAATTGGTCTATGGCTACACCTTC
-	-	TRBJ1-1	TRBV6-6	CASSTGTRGHTEAFF	TGTGCCAGCAGCACCGGGACTAGGGGTCACACTGAAGCTTTCTTT
-	-	TRBJ2-2	TRBV7-9	CASSLGRGAGELFF	TGTGCCAGCAGCTTGGGCAGGGGGGCCGGGGAGCTGTTTTTT
-	-	TRBJ2-2	TRBV3-1/TRBV3-2	CASSQNVYAGELFF	TGTGCCAGCAGCCAAAATGTTTACGCCGGGGAGCTGTTTTTT
-	TRBD1	TRBJ1-1	TRBV30	CAWSSTFGGTGRAFF	TGTGCCTGGAGTTCGACGTTTGGGGGGACAGGTCGAGCTTTCTTT
once	-	TRBJ1-4	TRBV4-1	CASSQDYGAGEKLFF	TGCGCCAGCAGCCAAGATTACGGGGCAGGCGAAAAACTGTTTTTT
once	TRBD1	TRBJ1-5	TRBV28	CASSGHRGRDQPQHF	TGTGCCAGCAGTGGCCACAGGGGCCGGGATCAGCCCCAGCATTTT
-	-	TRBJ2-6	TRBV7-9	CASSLVRGSSGANVLTF	TGTGCCAGCAGCTTAGTCAGGGGCAGCTCTGGGGCCAACGTCCTGACTTTC
-	-	TRBJ1-1	TRBV30	CAWSDLGLNTEAFF	TGTGCCTGGAGCGACCTAGGACTTAACACTGAAGCTTTCTTT
-	TRBD1	TRBJ2-5	TRBV18	CASSGQGGETQYF	TGTGCCAGCTCCGGACAGGGTGGAGAGACCCAGTACTTC
few	-	TRBJ1-1	TRBV7-3	CASSLRRAGQGEGTEAFF	TGTGCCAGCAGCTTACGGAGGGCCGGTCAGGGCGAAGGGACTGAAGCTTTCTTT
-	-	TRBJ1-2	TRBV27	CASRSQPNYGYTF	TGTGCCAGCAGATCGCAACCTAACTATGGCTACACCTTC
-	-	TRBJ2-3	TRBV7-9	CASSLLDQGWSTDTQYF	TGTGCCAGCAGCTTACTTGATCAGGGCTGGAGCACAGATACGCAGTATTTT
-	-	TRBJ1-1	TRBV29-1	CSVKTLNTEAFF	TGCAGCGTTAAGACACTAAACACTGAAGCTTTCTTT
-	-	TRBJ2-2	TRBV30	CAWSVLGNTGELFF	TGTGCCTGGAGTGTCCTAGGGAACACCGGGGAGCTGTTTTTT
-	TRBD2	TRBJ2-5	TRBV7-2	CASSLAPSGGGNQETQYF	TGTGCCAGCAGCTTAGCTCCTAGCGGGGGGGGAAACCAAGAGACCCAGTACTTC
-	-	TRBJ1-5	TRBV6-6	CASSPSNQPQHF	TGTGCCAGCAGCCCGAGCAATCAGCCCCAGCATTTT
once	TRBD2	TRBJ2-1	TRBV19	CARKAGGIYNEQFF	TGTGCCAGAAAAGCGGGGGGGATCTACAATGAGCAGTTCTTC
-	-	TRBJ2-6	TRBV5-1	CASSRTGEASGANVLTF	TGCGCCAGCAGCCGAACGGGGGAAGCCTCTGGGGCCAACGTCCTGACTTTC
-	TRBD1	TRBJ1-1	TRBV10-3	CAIGLGTGGSTPKYNTEAFF	TGTGCCATCGGTTTGGGGACAGGGGGCTCCACTCCTAAATATAACACTGAAGCTTTCTTT
-	-	TRBJ2-7	TRBV14	CASRQGSHEQYF	TGTGCCAGCAGACAGGGAAGCCACGAGCAGTACTTC
-	TRBD1	TRBJ1-1	TRBV27	CASSLRTGGFVTEAFF	TGTGCCAGCAGTCTCAGGACAGGGGGATTCGTCACTGAAGCTTTCTTT
-	-	TRBJ2-5	TRBV24-1	CATSEGGSGDQETQYF	TGTGCCACCAGTGAAGGGGGTAGCGGAGACCAAGAGACCCAGTACTTC